This passage covers 5 T cell receptor beta chains from one sample sequenced in a study of memory CD4+ T cells and cytomegalovirus serostatus. Only in-frame clones appear in the TCRdb table, and some are missing; sequencing was by immunoSEQ multiplex PCR. The table shows about 40,000 clones, with 60% to 85% occurring only once. Single viable CD3+CD4+CD8-CD45RO+ cells were sorted as the memory CD4+ T cells. What was sequenced was memory CD4+ T cells from blood. The receptors come from an adult in good health and CMV-seronegative.

This rearrangement joins TRBV7-9 to TRBJ2-5, with D perhaps TRBD2 (5 bases). With the DNA end fitting TRBJ2-7 better, the J assignment may be wrong. The germline gives CDR1 SEHNR, CDR2 FQNEAQ (reference sequence). The CDR3 is 13 residues long. This CDR3 is CASSLRAGYEQYF. The DNA of the CDR3 is TGTGCCAGCAGCTTAAGGGCGGGCTACGAGCAGTACTTC.

The gene calls are TRBV5-1 and TRBJ2-7; tentative D call: TRBD2 (6 bases). V was cut by 4 bases and J by 6 bases, with 20 bases left in between. This CDR3 spans 15 amino acids. Germline V lookup: CDR1 SGHRS, CDR2 YFSETQ. CDR3 loop: CASSARLGPLAEQYF. The CDR3 coding sequence is TGCGCCAGCAGCGCCAGACTAGGCCCCTTAGCCGAGCAGTACTTC.

This clone has more than one count but fewer than ten. The V gene is TRBV10-3, the J gene TRBJ2-7, with 9 bases identical to TRBD2. V was clipped by 6 bases and J by 2 bases; unmatched bases: 8. The germline gives CDR1 ENHRY, CDR2 SYGVKD. There are 15 residues in the CDR3. The CDR3 region is CAISPTSGLTYEQYF. CDR3 nucleotide sequence: TGTGCCATCAGCCCCACTAGCGGGCTGACCTACGAGCAGTACTTC.

The chain uses TRBV29-1 and TRBJ2-1; 7 nucleotides line up with TRBD1. This CDR3 is built from 13 residues. The J segment lost 8 bases and the V segment lost 4 bases, leaving 8 bases of the junction unmatched. Germline lookup yields CDR1 SQVTM and CDR2 ANQGSEA. CDR3 DNA: TGCAGCGTTGGAAGACAGGGTGGGGATGAGCAGTTCTTC. This sequence encodes CSVGRQGGDEQFF.

This clone came up once. The genes are TRBV11-2 and TRBJ1-2, with D maybe TRBD1 (6 bases). V dropped 0 bases and J dropped 0 bases, with 11 bases sitting between them. The CDR3 sequence is 16 residues long. Germline CDR1 is SGHAT and CDR2 is FQNNGV. The DNA for the CDR3 is TGTGCCAGCAGCTTAGAGGGAGGACAGACTAACTATGGCTACACCTTC. Encoded protein: CASSLEGGQTNYGYTF.